This T cell receptor (beta chain) comes out of a study of neurological immune-mediated disorders. Study-level findings and limits: Expanded clones shared no CDR3 amino acid sequences across subjects, suggesting private repertoires in all groups. Multiple sclerosis was found to have the least TCR clonal expansion, below healthy controls, and HTLV-1-associated myelopathy the most.

The CDR3 runs 16 residues. CDR1 is DFQATT, CDR2 SNEGSKA, per germline (reference sequence). The V and J ends lost 3 bases and 2 bases respectively, with 16 bases between them. Synthesis of cDNA was accomplished via 5'RACE employing 10-nucleotide random UMIs. The authors obtained over 200 million TCR-beta sequences from 15-18 subjects per sequencing run. TCRdb called the 5' RACE reads again in MiXCR, with one record for every CDR3 protein. Here the sample spans tens of thousands of distinct CDR3 sequences, approximately 5.2% being singletons. This clonotype occurred many times. What it binds is unknown.

Sequenced sample: PBMCs. The chain recombines TRBV20-1 with TRBJ2-2; TRBD1 is a possible D gene (7 bases). The clonotype originates from a man between 18 and 29 years old with multiple sclerosis. The CDR3 spells CSASGRRGANTGELFF. CDR3 nucleotides: TGCAGTGCTAGTGGTCGCAGGGGGGCTAACACCGGGGAGCTGTTTTTT.